This T cell receptor (beta chain) was captured by sequencing in a study of CD8 T cells in ankylosing spondylitis. Study outcomes and limitations: It appeared that ankylosing spondylitis blood was characterized by a TCR beta motif of fewer than 10 highly homologous variants. Reportedly, disease-linked clones are significantly enriched in ankylosing spondylitis patients' matched synovial fluid. Some of the motif variants had earlier been found in reactive arthritis patients' fluid and blood. As for the disease-linked clones, they showed a CD8+ phenotype and occurred at relatively low frequencies in peripheral blood.

This clonotype was recorded once. Antigen unknown. The V end was cut by 5 bases, the J end by 8 bases, with 19 bases between. The germline gives CDR1 DFQATT, CDR2 SNEGSKA (reference sequence). CDR3 length: 13 residues. As the method for making TCR beta libraries, quantitative 5'-RACE with molecular barcodes was used. TCRdb recomputed calls from the 5' RACE reads with MiXCR, one row per CDR3 protein. The sample consists of 300,000 to 400,000 distinct CDR3 sequences, approximately 20% of them appearing once. What was sequenced was blood, either unsorted or a sorted T cell fraction (not recorded which). The chain has TRBV20-1 and TRBJ2-7; D is perhaps TRBD1 (6 bases). The receptor was isolated from a male donor with ankylosing spondylitis. CDR3 amino acids: CSARPPNRAQQYF. CDR3 nucleotide sequence: TGCAGTGCTCGTCCCCCGAACAGGGCACAGCAGTACTTC.